This TCR beta chain was sequenced for a study of blood T cell repertoires in COVID-19. This CDR3 is 15 amino acids long. Data came from immunoSEQ multiplex PCR; TCRdb stores just in-frame clones and leaves some out. This sample has 250,000 or so clones, with 65% to 90% found just once. This clone came up a few times. The sequenced sample consisted of peripheral blood. The rearrangement uses TRBV12-2 and TRBJ1-6; the D segment call TRBD1 is taken from the table without a DNA check. TRBV12-2 is shown as a pseudogene. The source is a man between 25 and 39 years old with active or convalescent COVID-19. The CDR3 reads CASRLVESRESPLHF. CDR3 coding DNA: TGTGCAAGTCGCTTAGTTGAATCCAGGGAATCACCCCTCCACTTT.